The present T cell receptor (beta chain) was sequenced within a study of human T cells and chemical hapten exposure. Study-level information: Donors were sensitized with 2% DPC on the upper inner arm. For the roughly 23-week duration of the study, patients were given weekly doses of diphenylcyclopropenone on the scalp. Study results and limitations: TCRs at a frequency above 1 in 1000 stayed unchanged with DPC sensitization.

Using its own MiXCR run on the RACE reads, TCRdb lists one record per CDR3 protein. In the table there are tens of thousands of distinct CDR3 sequences, roughly 15% of which are singletons. This clonotype was seen ten or more times. Its specificity is unknown. The CDR3 sequence is 14 residues long. With 5 bases removed from V and 9 bases from J, the gap between germline ends came to 17 bases. As for time point: pre-sensitization, week 0. Regarding treatment: therapeutic diphenylcyclopropenone sensitization with weekly scalp DPC. Researchers extracted total RNA from unfractionated whole blood. The TCR comes from a woman aged 45-65 years with alopecia areata. Some clones in this sample may be carry-over from other donors' samples. Sequencing used whole blood, obtained in connection with sensitization to the hapten diphenylcyclopropenone (DPC). The V call is TRBV12-3 or TRBV12-4, the J call TRBJ1-5; D ambiguous. This CDR3 is CASSPRTPEVPQHF. As DNA, the CDR3 is TGTGCCAGCAGTCCCCGGACCCCGGAGGTGCCCCAGCATTTT.